This T cell receptor beta chain came from a study of blood T cell repertoires in COVID-19. Study at large: Collection of acute and convalescent COVID-19 samples took place in the United States, Italy and Spain. In each case, the material was cDNA or gDNA derived from T cells, B-cell-depleted T cells, or PBMCs.

Trimming pared 1 base from V and 0 bases from J, leaving 8 bases between. Germline V gives CDR1 LGHNA, CDR2 YNFKEQ. This CDR3 has 15 amino acids. TCRdb's copy holds only in-frame clones and misses some; the assay was immunoSEQ multiplex PCR. The sample consists of approximately 300,000 clones, more than 90% of them appearing once. Study members were between roughly 18 and 89 years old and lived in about two dozen US regions. Cohorts were determined from participant-reported clinical history. This TCR derives from a woman in her twenties or thirties who had recovered from COVID-19. V and J are TRBV4-2 and TRBJ2-3; tentatively, D is TRBD2 (5 bases). The material sequenced was PBMCs or T cells enriched from blood (not recorded which). The CDR3 reads CASSQGRGSTDTQYF. The CDR3 DNA follows: TGTGCCAGCAGCCAAGGGAGAGGGAGCACAGATACGCAGTATTTT.